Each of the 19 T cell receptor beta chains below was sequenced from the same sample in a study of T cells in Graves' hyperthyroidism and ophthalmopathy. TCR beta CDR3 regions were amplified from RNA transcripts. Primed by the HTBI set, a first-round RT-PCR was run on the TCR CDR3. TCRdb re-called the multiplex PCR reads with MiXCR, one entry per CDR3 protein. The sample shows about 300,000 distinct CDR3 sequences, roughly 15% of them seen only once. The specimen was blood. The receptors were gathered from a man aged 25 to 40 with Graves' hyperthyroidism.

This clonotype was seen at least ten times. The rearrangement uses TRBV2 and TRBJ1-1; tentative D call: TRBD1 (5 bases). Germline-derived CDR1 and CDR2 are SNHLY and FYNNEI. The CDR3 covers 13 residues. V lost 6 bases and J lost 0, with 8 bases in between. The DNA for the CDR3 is TGTGCCAGCAGCGCGGACATGAACACTGAAGCTTTCTTT. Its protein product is CASSADMNTEAFF.

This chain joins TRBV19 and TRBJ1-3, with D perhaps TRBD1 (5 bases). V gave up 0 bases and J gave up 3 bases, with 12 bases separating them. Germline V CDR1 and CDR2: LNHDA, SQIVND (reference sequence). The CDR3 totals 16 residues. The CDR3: CASSIELVGVGNTIYF. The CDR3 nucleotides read TGTGCCAGTAGTATAGAGCTGGTGGGGGTTGGAAACACCATATATTTT.

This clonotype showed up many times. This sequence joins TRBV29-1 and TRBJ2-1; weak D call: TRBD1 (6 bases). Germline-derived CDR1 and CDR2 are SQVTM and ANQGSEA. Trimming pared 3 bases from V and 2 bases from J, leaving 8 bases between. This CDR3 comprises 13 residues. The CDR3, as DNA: TGCAGCGTTGACAGGGGAGCCTACAATGAGCAGTTCTTC. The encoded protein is CSVDRGAYNEQFF.

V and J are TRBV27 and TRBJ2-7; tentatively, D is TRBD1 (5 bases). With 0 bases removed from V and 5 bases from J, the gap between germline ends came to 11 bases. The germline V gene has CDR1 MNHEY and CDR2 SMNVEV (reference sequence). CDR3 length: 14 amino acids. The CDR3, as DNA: TGTGCCAGCAGTTTATCTGGGGCACGACACGAGCAGTACTTC. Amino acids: CASSLSGARHEQYF.

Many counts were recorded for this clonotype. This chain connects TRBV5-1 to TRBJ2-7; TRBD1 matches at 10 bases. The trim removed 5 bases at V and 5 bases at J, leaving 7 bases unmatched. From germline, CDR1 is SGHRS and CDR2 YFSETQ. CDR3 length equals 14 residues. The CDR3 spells CASRGQGLFHEQYF. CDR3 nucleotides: TGCGCCAGCAGGGGACAGGGGTTGTTCCACGAGCAGTACTTC. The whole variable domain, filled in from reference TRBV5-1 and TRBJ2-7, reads KAGVTQTPRYLIKTRGQQVTLSCSPISGHRSVSWYQQTPGQGLQFLFEYFSETQRNKGNFPGRFSGRQFSNSRSEMNVSTLELGDSALYLCASRGQGLFHEQYFGPGTRLTVT.

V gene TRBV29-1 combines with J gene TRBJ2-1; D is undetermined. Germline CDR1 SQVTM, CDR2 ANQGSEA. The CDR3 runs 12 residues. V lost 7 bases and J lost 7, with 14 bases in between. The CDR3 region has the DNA TGCAGCGCCCGTTTGGGGTCAAATGAGCAGTTCTTC. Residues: CSARLGSNEQFF.

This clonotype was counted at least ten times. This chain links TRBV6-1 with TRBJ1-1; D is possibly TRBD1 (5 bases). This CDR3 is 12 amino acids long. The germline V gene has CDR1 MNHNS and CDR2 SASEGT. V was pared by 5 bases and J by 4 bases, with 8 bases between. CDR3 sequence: CASSRQPTEAFF. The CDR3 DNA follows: TGTGCCAGCAGTAGACAGCCCACTGAAGCTTTCTTT.

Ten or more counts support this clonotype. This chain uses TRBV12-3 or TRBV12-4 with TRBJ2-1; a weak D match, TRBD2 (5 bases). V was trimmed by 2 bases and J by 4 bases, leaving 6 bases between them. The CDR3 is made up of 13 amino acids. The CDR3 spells CASSLTRYNEQFF. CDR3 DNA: TGTGCCAGCAGTTTAACTAGGTACAATGAGCAGTTCTTC.

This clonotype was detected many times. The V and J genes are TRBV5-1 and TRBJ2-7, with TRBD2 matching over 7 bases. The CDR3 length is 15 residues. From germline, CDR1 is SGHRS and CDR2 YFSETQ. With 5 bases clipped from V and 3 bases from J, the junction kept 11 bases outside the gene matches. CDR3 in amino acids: CASRSQLAHDYEQYF. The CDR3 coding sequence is TGCGCCAGCAGGAGTCAACTAGCGCATGACTACGAGCAGTACTTC.

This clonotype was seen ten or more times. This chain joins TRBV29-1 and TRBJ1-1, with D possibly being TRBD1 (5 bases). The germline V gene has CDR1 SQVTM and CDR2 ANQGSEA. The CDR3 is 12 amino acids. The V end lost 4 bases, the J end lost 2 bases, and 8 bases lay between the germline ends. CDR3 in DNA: TGCAGCGTTGCGGGGGTTAACACTGAAGCTTTCTTT. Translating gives CSVAGVNTEAFF.

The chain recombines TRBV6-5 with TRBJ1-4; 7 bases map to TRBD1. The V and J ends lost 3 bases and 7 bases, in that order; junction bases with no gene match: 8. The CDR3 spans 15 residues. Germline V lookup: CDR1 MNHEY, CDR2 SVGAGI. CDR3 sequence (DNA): TGTGCCAGCAGTTATTCGGGTCAGGGGGGTGAAAAACTGTTTTTT. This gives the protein CASSYSGQGGEKLFF.

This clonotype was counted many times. CDR3 protein: CASSSWAKRSSYNEQFF. The CDR3 DNA follows: TGTGCCAGCAGTTCTTGGGCCAAGCGGAGCTCCTACAATGAGCAGTTCTTC. The V call is TRBV27, the J call TRBJ2-1, with a weak D call TRBD2 (5 bases). Trimming removed 4 bases from V and 0 bases from J, with 16 bases in between. This CDR3 spans 17 amino acids. Germline lookup yields CDR1 MNHEY and CDR2 SMNVEV (reference sequence).

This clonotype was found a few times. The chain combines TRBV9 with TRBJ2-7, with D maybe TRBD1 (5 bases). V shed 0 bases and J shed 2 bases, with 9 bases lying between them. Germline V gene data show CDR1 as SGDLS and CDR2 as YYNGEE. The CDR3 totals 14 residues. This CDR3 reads CASSVEGVTYEQYF. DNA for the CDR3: TGTGCCAGCAGCGTAGAAGGGGTAACCTACGAGCAGTACTTC.

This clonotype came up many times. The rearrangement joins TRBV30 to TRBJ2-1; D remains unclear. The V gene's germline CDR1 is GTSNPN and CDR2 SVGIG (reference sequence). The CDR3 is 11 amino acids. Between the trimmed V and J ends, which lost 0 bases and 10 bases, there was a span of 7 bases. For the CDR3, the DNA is TGTGCCTGGAGTGTACTGTCAGAGCAGTTCTTC. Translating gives CAWSVLSEQFF. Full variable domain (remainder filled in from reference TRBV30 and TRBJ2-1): SQTIHQWPATLVQPVGSPLSLECTVEGTSNPNLYWYRQAAGRGLQLLFYSVGIGQISSEVPQNLSASRPQDRQFILSSKKLLLSDSGFYLCAWSVLSEQFFGPGTRLTVL.

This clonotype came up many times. CDR3 nucleotides: TGTGCCAGCAGCTTCCAAGAGACCCAGTACTTC. Its translation: CASSFQETQYF. V gene TRBV11-2 combines with J gene TRBJ2-5, with D uncertain. The CDR3 contains 11 residues. Trimming shortened V by 3 bases and J by 1 base, and 0 bases separated the two germline ends. Germline V lookup: CDR1 SGHAT, CDR2 FQNNGV.

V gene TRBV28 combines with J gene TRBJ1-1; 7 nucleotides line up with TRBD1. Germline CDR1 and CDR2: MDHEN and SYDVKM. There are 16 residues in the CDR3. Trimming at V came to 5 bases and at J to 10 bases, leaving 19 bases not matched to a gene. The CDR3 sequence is CASSPINLQGSLGAFF. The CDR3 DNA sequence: TGTGCCAGCAGTCCTATTAACCTACAGGGGAGCCTCGGAGCTTTCTTT.

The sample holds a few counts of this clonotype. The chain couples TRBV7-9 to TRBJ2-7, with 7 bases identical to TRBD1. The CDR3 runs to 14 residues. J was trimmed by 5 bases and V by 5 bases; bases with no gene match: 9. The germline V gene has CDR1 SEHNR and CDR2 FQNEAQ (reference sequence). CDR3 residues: CASSRGTDPNEQYF. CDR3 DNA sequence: TGTGCCAGCAGCCGTGGGACAGACCCCAACGAGCAGTACTTC.

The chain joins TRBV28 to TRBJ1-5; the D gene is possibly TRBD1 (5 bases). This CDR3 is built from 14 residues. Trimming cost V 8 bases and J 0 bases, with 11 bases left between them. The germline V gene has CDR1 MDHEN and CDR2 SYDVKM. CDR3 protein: CASVQGISNQPQHF. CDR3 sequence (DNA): TGTGCCAGCGTCCAGGGAATTAGCAATCAGCCCCAGCATTTT. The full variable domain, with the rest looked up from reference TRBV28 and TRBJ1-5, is DVKVTQSSRYLVKRTGEKVFLECVQDMDHENMFWYRQDPGLGLRLIYFSYDVKMKEKGDIPEGYSVSREKKERFSLILESASTNQTSMYLCASVQGISNQPQHFGDGTRLSIL.

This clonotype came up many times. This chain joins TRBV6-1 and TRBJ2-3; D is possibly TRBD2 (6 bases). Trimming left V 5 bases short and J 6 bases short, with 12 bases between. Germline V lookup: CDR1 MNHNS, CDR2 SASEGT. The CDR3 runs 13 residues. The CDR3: CASSPQRADTQYF. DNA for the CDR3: TGTGCCAGCAGTCCCCAGCGGGCCGATACGCAGTATTTT.